A selection of T cell receptor beta chains follows, all from one sample in a study of CD8 T cells in Susac syndrome. TCRdb re-derived calls from the immunoSEQ multiplex PCR reads in MiXCR, one entry per CDR3 protein. The data show about 180,000 distinct CDR3 sequences, approximately 94% seen once. Sequenced sample: CD4+ T cells from PBMCs. These receptors were obtained from a human donor with Susac syndrome. The CDR3 runs from the conserved cysteine through the conserved F or W. The D gene is left open where the match is weak. Not every row has a clone size; where given, it reads once, few, many or a size class.

clone_size: -
j_call: TRBJ1-2
v_call: TRBV4-2
d_call: -
cdr3_aa: CASSHPNFRYGYTF
cdr3_nt: TGTGCCAGCAGCCATCCTAACTTTCGGTATGGCTACACCTTC

clone_size: -
j_call: TRBJ2-5
v_call: TRBV25-1
d_call: TRBD2
cdr3_aa: CASSDRGGAETQYF
cdr3_nt: TGTGCCAGCAGTGATCGCGGGGGGGCCGAGACCCAGTACTTC

clone_size: -
j_call: TRBJ1-6
v_call: TRBV29-1
d_call: TRBD1
cdr3_aa: CSVWDRDNDSPLHF
cdr3_nt: TGCAGCGTCTGGGACAGGGACAATGATTCACCCCTCCACTTT

clone_size: -
j_call: TRBJ1-2
v_call: TRBV25-1
d_call: -
cdr3_aa: CASSDSNYGYTF
cdr3_nt: TGTGCCAGCAGTGATTCTAACTATGGCTACACCTTC

clone_size: -
j_call: TRBJ2-5
v_call: TRBV11-2
d_call: -
cdr3_aa: CASSSPTGQKETQYF
cdr3_nt: TGTGCCAGCAGCTCCCCGACAGGACAAAAAGAGACCCAGTACTTC

clone_size: -
j_call: TRBJ2-7
v_call: TRBV4-2
d_call: TRBD2
cdr3_aa: CASSQDSTSGEQYF
cdr3_nt: TGTGCCAGCAGCCAAGATTCGACTAGCGGCGAGCAGTACTTC

clone_size: -
j_call: TRBJ2-1
v_call: TRBV24-1
d_call: -
cdr3_aa: CATSDSRSLGNEQFF
cdr3_nt: TGTGCCACCAGTGACAGCAGGTCCCTAGGGAATGAGCAGTTCTTC

clone_size: -
j_call: TRBJ2-5
v_call: TRBV5-4
d_call: -
cdr3_aa: CASSPPGSGQETQYF
cdr3_nt: TGTGCCAGCAGCCCTCCGGGAAGTGGCCAAGAGACCCAGTACTTC

clone_size: -
j_call: TRBJ2-6
v_call: TRBV6-6
d_call: -
cdr3_aa: CASSYTVSAGANVLTF
cdr3_nt: TGTGCCAGCAGTTACACAGTTTCAGCTGGGGCCAACGTCCTGACTTTC

clone_size: -
j_call: TRBJ1-6
v_call: TRBV7-2
d_call: -
cdr3_aa: CASSWGRGSPLHF
cdr3_nt: TGTGCCAGCAGCTGGGGGAGAGGATCACCCCTCCACTTT

clone_size: -
j_call: TRBJ1-5
v_call: TRBV27
d_call: -
cdr3_aa: CASSLMSQGNQPQHF
cdr3_nt: TGTGCCAGCAGTCTTATGAGCCAGGGAAATCAGCCCCAGCATTTT

clone_size: once
j_call: TRBJ2-5
v_call: TRBV3-1
d_call: TRBD2
cdr3_aa: CASTGTSGEETQYF
cdr3_nt: TGTGCCAGCACTGGGACTAGCGGGGAAGAGACCCAGTACTTC

clone_size: -
j_call: TRBJ1-4
v_call: TRBV14
d_call: -
cdr3_aa: CASSQDDHRVNEKLFF
cdr3_nt: TGTGCCAGCAGCCAAGATGATCACAGGGTTAATGAAAAACTGTTTTTT

clone_size: -
j_call: TRBJ2-7
v_call: TRBV27
d_call: -
cdr3_aa: CASTYRARQYF
cdr3_nt: TGTGCCAGTACCTACAGGGCCCGGCAGTACTTC

clone_size: -
j_call: TRBJ1-1
v_call: TRBV29-1
d_call: -
cdr3_aa: CSDYGRGGAFF
cdr3_nt: TGCAGCGATTATGGACGAGGGGGGGCTTTCTTT

clone_size: -
j_call: TRBJ2-5
v_call: TRBV18
d_call: TRBD2
cdr3_aa: CASSPEGSGAQYF
cdr3_nt: TGTGCCAGCTCGCCCGAGGGGAGCGGGGCCCAGTACTTC

clone_size: -
j_call: TRBJ2-4
v_call: TRBV5-1
d_call: -
cdr3_aa: CASSSGLNTKNIQYF
cdr3_nt: TGCGCCAGCAGCTCAGGACTGAACACCAAAAACATTCAGTACTTC

clone_size: -
j_call: TRBJ2-3
v_call: TRBV3-1
d_call: -
cdr3_aa: CASSQTSTDRGYTDTQYF
cdr3_nt: TGTGCCAGCAGCCAGACCTCCACTGATAGGGGATACACAGATACGCAGTATTTT

clone_size: -
j_call: TRBJ1-2
v_call: TRBV12-3/TRBV12-4
d_call: -
cdr3_aa: CASSSSLLGYTF
cdr3_nt: TGTGCCAGCAGTTCTAGCCTTCTGGGCTACACCTTC

clone_size: -
j_call: TRBJ2-7
v_call: TRBV2
d_call: -
cdr3_aa: CASSVAGQSYEQYF
cdr3_nt: TGTGCCAGCAGTGTGGCAGGACAGTCCTACGAGCAGTACTTC

clone_size: -
j_call: TRBJ2-5
v_call: TRBV20-1
d_call: TRBD2
cdr3_aa: CSARPGLGNQETQYF
cdr3_nt: TGCAGTGCTCGGCCGGGACTAGGGAACCAAGAGACCCAGTACTTC

clone_size: -
j_call: TRBJ2-4
v_call: TRBV15
d_call: -
cdr3_aa: CATSGLPTLTKNIQYF
cdr3_nt: TGTGCCACCAGCGGGCTCCCCACACTAACCAAAAACATTCAGTACTTC

clone_size: -
j_call: TRBJ1-6
v_call: TRBV12-3/TRBV12-4
d_call: -
cdr3_aa: CASSLAVSGRGGLHF
cdr3_nt: TGTGCCAGCAGTTTAGCCGTGTCAGGGAGGGGGGGACTCCACTTT

clone_size: -
j_call: TRBJ2-7
v_call: TRBV7-8
d_call: TRBD1
cdr3_aa: CASRDRDRGTYEQYF
cdr3_nt: TGTGCCAGCAGGGACCGGGACAGGGGGACCTACGAGCAGTACTTC

clone_size: -
j_call: TRBJ2-7
v_call: TRBV14
d_call: TRBD2
cdr3_aa: CASSQDTSGALYEQYF
cdr3_nt: TGTGCCAGCAGCCAAGACACTAGCGGGGCCCTCTACGAGCAGTACTTC

clone_size: -
j_call: TRBJ2-7
v_call: TRBV5-1
d_call: -
cdr3_aa: CASSSAVSEQYF
cdr3_nt: TGCGCCAGCAGCTCCGCGGTTTCAGAGCAGTACTTC

clone_size: -
j_call: TRBJ2-5
v_call: TRBV3-1
d_call: -
cdr3_aa: CASSQVGAGQETQYF
cdr3_nt: TGTGCCAGCAGCCAAGTAGGGGCGGGGCAAGAGACCCAGTACTTC

clone_size: once
j_call: TRBJ2-7
v_call: TRBV7-2
d_call: -
cdr3_aa: CASSLMVTVTYEQYF
cdr3_nt: TGTGCCAGCAGCTTAATGGTGACTGTAACCTACGAGCAGTACTTC

clone_size: -
j_call: TRBJ1-1
v_call: TRBV5-1
d_call: TRBD1
cdr3_aa: CASQFRQGPRATEAFF
cdr3_nt: TGCGCCAGCCAATTCAGACAGGGGCCCCGGGCCACTGAAGCTTTCTTT

clone_size: -
j_call: TRBJ2-7
v_call: TRBV7-6
d_call: TRBD2
cdr3_aa: CASSGGLAGGNSYEQYF
cdr3_nt: TGTGCCAGCAGCGGGGGACTAGCGGGGGGAAACTCCTACGAGCAGTACTTC

clone_size: once
j_call: TRBJ1-6
v_call: TRBV4-1
d_call: TRBD1
cdr3_aa: CASSHSGQGNSPLHF
cdr3_nt: TGCGCCAGCAGCCACTCCGGACAGGGAAATTCACCCCTCCACTTT

clone_size: -
j_call: TRBJ2-7
v_call: TRBV2
d_call: -
cdr3_aa: CASSEQGEGYEQYF
cdr3_nt: TGTGCCAGCAGTGAGCAGGGGGAGGGATACGAGCAGTACTTC

clone_size: -
j_call: TRBJ1-1
v_call: TRBV12-5
d_call: -
cdr3_aa: CASGLTSGAAFF
cdr3_nt: TGTGCTAGTGGTCTAACCTCAGGTGCAGCTTTCTTT

clone_size: -
j_call: TRBJ1-4
v_call: TRBV29-1
d_call: -
cdr3_aa: CSVEESGTTNEKLFF
cdr3_nt: TGCAGCGTTGAAGAAAGCGGGACAACTAATGAAAAACTGTTTTTT

clone_size: few
j_call: TRBJ2-3
v_call: TRBV6-5
d_call: TRBD2
cdr3_aa: CASSYTSGGADTQYF
cdr3_nt: TGTGCCAGCAGTTACACTAGCGGGGGGGCAGATACGCAGTATTTT

clone_size: -
j_call: TRBJ1-6
v_call: TRBV25-1
d_call: -
cdr3_aa: CASSEFSSRIHSPLHF
cdr3_nt: TGTGCCAGCAGTGAATTCTCAAGCAGGATTCATTCACCCCTCCACTTT

clone_size: -
j_call: TRBJ1-2
v_call: TRBV6-2/TRBV6-3
d_call: -
cdr3_aa: CASSREYYGYTF
cdr3_nt: TGTGCCAGCAGCAGGGAGTACTATGGCTACACCTTC

clone_size: -
j_call: TRBJ1-5
v_call: TRBV5-1
d_call: -
cdr3_aa: CASSLEGHFNQPQHF
cdr3_nt: TGCGCCAGCAGCTTGGAGGGTCACTTCAATCAGCCCCAGCATTTT

clone_size: -
j_call: TRBJ1-4
v_call: TRBV11-2
d_call: -
cdr3_aa: CASSRDLNEKLFF
cdr3_nt: TGTGCCAGCAGCCGGGATCTTAATGAAAAACTGTTTTTT

clone_size: -
j_call: TRBJ2-3
v_call: TRBV9
d_call: -
cdr3_aa: CASSVEKQQTQYF
cdr3_nt: TGTGCCAGCAGCGTAGAGAAACAGCAAACGCAGTATTTT

clone_size: once
j_call: TRBJ1-5
v_call: TRBV19
d_call: -
cdr3_aa: CASSIDGSFQPQHF
cdr3_nt: TGTGCCAGTAGTATAGATGGCAGCTTTCAGCCCCAGCATTTT

clone_size: -
j_call: TRBJ1-1
v_call: TRBV29-1
d_call: -
cdr3_aa: CSVVGGWDTEAFF
cdr3_nt: TGCAGCGTAGTAGGGGGATGGGACACTGAAGCTTTCTTT